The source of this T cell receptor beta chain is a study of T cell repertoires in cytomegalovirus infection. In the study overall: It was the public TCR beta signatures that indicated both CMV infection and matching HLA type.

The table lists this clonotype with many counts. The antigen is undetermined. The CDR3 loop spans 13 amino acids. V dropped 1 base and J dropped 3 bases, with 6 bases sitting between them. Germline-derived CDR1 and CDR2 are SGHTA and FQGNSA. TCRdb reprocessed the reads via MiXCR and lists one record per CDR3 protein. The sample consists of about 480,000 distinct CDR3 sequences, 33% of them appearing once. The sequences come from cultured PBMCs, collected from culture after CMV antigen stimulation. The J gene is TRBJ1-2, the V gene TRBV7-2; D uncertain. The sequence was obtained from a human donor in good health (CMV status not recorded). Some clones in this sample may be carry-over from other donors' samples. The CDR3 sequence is CASSLEQHYGYTF. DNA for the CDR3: TGTGCCAGCAGCTTAGAACAGCACTATGGCTACACCTTC.